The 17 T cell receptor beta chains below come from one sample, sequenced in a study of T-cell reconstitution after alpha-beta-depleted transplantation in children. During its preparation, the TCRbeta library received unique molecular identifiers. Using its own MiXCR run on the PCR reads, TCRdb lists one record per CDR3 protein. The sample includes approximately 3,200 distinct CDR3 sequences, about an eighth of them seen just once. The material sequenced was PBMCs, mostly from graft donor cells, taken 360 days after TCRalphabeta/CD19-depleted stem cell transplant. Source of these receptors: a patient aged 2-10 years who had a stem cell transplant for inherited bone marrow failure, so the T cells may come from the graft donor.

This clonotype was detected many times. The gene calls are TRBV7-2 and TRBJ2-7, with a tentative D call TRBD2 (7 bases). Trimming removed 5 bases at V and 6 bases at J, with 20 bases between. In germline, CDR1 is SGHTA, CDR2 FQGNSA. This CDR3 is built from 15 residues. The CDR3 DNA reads TGTGCCAGCAGCCAGAGGGGGGGCCGGTTCGGCGAGCAGTACTTC. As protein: CASSQRGGRFGEQYF.

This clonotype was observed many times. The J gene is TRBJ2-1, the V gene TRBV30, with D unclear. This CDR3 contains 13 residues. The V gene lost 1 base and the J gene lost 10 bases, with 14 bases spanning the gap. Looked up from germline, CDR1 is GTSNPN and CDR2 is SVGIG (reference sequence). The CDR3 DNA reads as TGTGCCTGGAGTGCCTTGGACCGAGTGGAGCAGTTCTTC. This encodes CAWSALDRVEQFF.

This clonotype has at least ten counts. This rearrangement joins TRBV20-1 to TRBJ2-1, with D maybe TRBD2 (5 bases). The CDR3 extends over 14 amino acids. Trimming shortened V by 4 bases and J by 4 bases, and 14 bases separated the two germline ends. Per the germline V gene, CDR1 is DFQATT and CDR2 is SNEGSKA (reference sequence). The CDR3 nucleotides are TGCAGTGCTATGCCAGCGGCCGTTTACAATGAGCAGTTCTTC. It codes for CSAMPAAVYNEQFF.

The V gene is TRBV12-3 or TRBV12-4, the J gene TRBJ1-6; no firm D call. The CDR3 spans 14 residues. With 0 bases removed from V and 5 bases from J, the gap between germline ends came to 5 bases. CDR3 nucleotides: TGTGCCAGCAGTTTAGCAGGGAATAATTCACCCCTCCACTTT. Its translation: CASSLAGNNSPLHF.

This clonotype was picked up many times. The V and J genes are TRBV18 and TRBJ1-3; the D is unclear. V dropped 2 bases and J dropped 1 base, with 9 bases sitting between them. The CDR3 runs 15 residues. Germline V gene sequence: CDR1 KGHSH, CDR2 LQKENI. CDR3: CASSPGPRSGNTIYF. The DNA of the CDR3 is TGTGCCAGCTCACCAGGACCGAGATCTGGAAACACCATATATTTT.

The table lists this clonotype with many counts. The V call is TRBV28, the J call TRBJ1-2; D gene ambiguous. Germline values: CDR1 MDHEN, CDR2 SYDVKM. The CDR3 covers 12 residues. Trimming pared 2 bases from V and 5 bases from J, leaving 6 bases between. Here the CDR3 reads CASSLREYGYTF. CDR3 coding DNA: TGTGCCAGCAGTTTAAGGGAATATGGCTACACCTTC.

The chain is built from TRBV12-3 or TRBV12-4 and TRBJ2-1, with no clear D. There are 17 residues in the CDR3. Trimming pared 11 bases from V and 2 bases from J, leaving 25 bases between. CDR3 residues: CAFTSMFLWDAYNEQFF. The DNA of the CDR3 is TGTGCCTTCACCAGTATGTTCCTTTGGGATGCCTACAATGAGCAGTTCTTC.

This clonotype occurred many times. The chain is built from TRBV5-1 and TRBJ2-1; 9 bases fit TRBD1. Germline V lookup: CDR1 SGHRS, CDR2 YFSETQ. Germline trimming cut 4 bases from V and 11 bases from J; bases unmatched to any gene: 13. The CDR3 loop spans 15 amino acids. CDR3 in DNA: TGCGCCAGCAGCCTAATCCCGGGACAGGGCCAACAGCAGTTCTTC. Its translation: CASSLIPGQGQQQFF.

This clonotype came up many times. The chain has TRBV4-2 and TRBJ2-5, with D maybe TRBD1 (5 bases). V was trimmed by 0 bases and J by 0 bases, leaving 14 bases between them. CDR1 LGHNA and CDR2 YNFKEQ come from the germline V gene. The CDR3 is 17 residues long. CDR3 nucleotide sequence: TGTGCCAGCAGCCAAGAGAGATCCGGACACAACCAAGAGACCCAGTACTTC. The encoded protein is CASSQERSGHNQETQYF.

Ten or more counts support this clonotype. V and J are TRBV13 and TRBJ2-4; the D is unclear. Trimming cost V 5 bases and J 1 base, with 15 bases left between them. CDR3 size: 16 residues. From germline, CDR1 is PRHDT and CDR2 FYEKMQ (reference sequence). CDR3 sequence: CASSKRRAAAKNIQYF. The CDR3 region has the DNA TGTGCCAGCAGCAAACGACGGGCGGCGGCCAAAAACATTCAGTACTTC.

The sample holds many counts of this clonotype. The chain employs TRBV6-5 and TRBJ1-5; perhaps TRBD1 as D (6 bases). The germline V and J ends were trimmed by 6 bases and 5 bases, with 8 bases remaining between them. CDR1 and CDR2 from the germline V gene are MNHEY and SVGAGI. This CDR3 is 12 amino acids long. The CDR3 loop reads CASRQGDQPQHF. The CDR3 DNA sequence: TGTGCCAGCAGACAGGGCGATCAGCCCCAGCATTTT.

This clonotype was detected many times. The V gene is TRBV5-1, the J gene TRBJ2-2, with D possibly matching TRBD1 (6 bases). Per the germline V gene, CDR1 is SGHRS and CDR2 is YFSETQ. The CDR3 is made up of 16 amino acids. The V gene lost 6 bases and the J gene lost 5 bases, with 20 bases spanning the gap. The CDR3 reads CASTTYRASRTGELFF. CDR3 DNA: TGCGCCAGCACCACCTACAGGGCATCGAGGACCGGGGAGCTGTTTTTT.

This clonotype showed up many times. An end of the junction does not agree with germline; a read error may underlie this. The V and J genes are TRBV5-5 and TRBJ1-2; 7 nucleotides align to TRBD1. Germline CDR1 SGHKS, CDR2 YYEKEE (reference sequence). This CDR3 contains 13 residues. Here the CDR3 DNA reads TGTGCCAGCAGTTTGGACAGGAACTATGGCTACACCTTC. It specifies CASSLDRNYGYTF.

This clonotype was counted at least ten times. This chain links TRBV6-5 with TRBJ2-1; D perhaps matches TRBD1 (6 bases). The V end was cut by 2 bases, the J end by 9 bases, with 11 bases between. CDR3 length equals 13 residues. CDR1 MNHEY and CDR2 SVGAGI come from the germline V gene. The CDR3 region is CASSYTWDTEQFF. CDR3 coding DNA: TGTGCCAGCAGTTACACATGGGACACTGAGCAGTTCTTC.

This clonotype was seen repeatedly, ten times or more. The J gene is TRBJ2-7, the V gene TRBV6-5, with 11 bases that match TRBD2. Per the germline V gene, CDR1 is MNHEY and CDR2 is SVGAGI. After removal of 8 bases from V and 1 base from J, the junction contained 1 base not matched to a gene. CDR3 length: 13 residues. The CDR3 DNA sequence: TGTGCCAGCCGGACTAGCGGGTCCTACGAGCAGTACTTC. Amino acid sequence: CASRTSGSYEQYF.

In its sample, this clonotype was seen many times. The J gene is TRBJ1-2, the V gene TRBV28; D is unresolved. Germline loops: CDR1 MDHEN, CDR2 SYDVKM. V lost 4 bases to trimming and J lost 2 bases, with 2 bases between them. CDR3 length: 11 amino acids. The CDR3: CASSYNYGYTF. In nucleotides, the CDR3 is TGTGCCAGCAGTTACAACTATGGCTACACCTTC.

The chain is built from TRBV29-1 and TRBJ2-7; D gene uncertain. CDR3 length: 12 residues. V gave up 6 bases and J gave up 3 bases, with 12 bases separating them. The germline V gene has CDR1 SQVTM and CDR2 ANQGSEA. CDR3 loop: CSVSQILYEQYF. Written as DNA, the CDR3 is TGCAGCGTATCGCAGATCCTCTACGAGCAGTACTTC.